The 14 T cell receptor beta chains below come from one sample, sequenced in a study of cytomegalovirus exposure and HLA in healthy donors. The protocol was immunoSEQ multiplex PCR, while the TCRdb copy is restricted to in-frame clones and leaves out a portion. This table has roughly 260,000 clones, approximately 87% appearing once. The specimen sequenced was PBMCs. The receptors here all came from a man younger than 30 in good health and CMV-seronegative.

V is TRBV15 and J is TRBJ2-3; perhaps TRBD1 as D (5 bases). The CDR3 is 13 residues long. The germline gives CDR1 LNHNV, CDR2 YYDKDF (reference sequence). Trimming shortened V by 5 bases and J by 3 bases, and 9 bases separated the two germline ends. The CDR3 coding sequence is TGTGCCACCAGCGGGCAGGGAACAGATACGCAGTATTTT. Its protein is CATSGQGTDTQYF.

The CDR3 region has the DNA TGTGCCAGCCAGGACAGTACCGTCAATGAGCAGTTCTTC. It yields the protein CASQDSTVNEQFF. This chain links TRBV7-9 with TRBJ2-1, with a tentative D call TRBD1 (6 bases). The V gene's germline CDR1 is SEHNR and CDR2 FQNEAQ (reference sequence). V lost 8 bases to trimming and J lost 6 bases, with 14 bases between them. CDR3 length: 13 amino acids.

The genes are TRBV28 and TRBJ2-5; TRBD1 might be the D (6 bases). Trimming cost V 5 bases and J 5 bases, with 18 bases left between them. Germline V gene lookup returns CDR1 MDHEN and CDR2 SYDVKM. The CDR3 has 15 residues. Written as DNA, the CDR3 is TGTGCCAGCAGTCGGCCTACAGGGTCAGGGGAGACCCAGTACTTC. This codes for CASSRPTGSGETQYF.

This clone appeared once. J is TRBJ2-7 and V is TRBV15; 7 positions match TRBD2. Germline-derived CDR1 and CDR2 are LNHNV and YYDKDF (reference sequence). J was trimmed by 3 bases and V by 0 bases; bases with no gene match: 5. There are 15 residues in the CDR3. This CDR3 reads CATSRDAGAFYEQYF. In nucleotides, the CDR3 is TGTGCCACCAGCAGAGATGCGGGAGCATTCTACGAGCAGTACTTC.

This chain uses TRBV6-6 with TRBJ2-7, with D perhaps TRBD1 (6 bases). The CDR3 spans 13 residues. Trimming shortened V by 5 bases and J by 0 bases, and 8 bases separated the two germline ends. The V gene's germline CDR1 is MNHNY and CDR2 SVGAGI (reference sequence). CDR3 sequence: CASSPQGSYEQYF. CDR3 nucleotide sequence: TGTGCCAGCAGTCCACAGGGCTCCTACGAGCAGTACTTC.

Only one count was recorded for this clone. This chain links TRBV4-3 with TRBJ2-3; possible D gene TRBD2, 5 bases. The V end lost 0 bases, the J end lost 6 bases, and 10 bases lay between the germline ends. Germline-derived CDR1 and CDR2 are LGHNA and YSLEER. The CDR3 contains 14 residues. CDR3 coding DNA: TGCGCCAGCAGCCAAGAAGCGGTCCGGGATACGCAGTATTTT. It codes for CASSQEAVRDTQYF.

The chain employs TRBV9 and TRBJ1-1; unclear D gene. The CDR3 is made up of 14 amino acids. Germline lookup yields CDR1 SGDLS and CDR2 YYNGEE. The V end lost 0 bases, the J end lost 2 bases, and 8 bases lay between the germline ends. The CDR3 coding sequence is TGTGCCAGCAGCGTAGCCCCAGGTAACACTGAAGCTTTCTTT. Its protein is CASSVAPGNTEAFF.

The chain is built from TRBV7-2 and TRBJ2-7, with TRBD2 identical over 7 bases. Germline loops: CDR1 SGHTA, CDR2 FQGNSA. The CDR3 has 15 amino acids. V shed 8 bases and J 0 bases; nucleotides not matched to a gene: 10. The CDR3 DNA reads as TGTGCCAGCGCGATTAGCGGGCCTAGCTCCTACGAGCAGTACTTC. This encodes CASAISGPSSYEQYF.

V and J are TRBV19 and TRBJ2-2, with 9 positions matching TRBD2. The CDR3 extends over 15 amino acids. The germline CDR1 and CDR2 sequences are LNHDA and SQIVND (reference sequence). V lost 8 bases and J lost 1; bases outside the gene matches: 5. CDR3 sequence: CASLASGVNTGELFF. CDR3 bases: TGTGCCAGTTTGGCTAGCGGGGTGAACACCGGGGAGCTGTTTTTT.

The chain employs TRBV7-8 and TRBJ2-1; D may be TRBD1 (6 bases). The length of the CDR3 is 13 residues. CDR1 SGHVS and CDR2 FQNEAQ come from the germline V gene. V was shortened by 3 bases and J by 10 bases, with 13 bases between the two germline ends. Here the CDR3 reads CASSLVGAGEQFF. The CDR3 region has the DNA TGTGCCAGCAGCTTGGTGGGGGCAGGCGAGCAGTTCTTC. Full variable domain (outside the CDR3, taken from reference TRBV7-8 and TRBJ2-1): GAGVSQSPRYKVAKRGQDVALRCDPISGHVSLFWYQQALGQGPEFLTYFQNEAQLDKSGLPSDRFFAERPEGSVSTLKIQRTQQEDSAVYLCASSLVGAGEQFFGPGTRLTVL.

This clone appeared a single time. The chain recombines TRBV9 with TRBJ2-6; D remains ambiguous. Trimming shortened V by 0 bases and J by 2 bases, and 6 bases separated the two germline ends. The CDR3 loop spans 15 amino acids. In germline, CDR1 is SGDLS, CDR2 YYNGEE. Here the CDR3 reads CASSVAGPGANVLTF. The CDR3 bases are TGTGCCAGCAGCGTAGCGGGTCCTGGGGCCAACGTCCTGACTTTC.

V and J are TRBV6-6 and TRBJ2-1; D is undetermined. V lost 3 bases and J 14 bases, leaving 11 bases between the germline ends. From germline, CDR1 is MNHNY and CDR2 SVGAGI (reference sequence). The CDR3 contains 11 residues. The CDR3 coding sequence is TGTGCCAGCAGTTATTCCGGGTGGGAGTTCTTC. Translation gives CASSYSGWEFF.

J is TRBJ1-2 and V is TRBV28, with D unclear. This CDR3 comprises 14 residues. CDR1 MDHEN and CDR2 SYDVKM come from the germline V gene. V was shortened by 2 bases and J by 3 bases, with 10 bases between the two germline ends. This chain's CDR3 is CASSLRRTYYGYTF. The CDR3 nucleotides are TGTGCCAGCAGTTTACGGAGGACCTACTATGGCTACACCTTC.

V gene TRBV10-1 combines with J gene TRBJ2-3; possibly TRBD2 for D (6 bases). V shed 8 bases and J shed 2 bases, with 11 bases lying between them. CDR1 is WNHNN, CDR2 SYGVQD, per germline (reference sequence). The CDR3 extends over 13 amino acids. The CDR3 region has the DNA TGCGCCAGCGGAGGGTATTCCACAGATACGCAGTATTTT. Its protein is CASGGYSTDTQYF.